These 9 T cell receptor beta chains came from one sample sequenced in a study of CD8+ T cells in alopecia areata. cDNA reverse transcribed from extracted RNA served as the sequencing template. Only in-frame clones appear in the TCRdb table, and some are missing; sequencing was by immunoSEQ multiplex PCR. The sample lists approximately 150,000 clones, 55% occurring once. The sample was CD4+ T cells sorted from blood. The origin of the receptors is a human donor in good health.

V is TRBV9 and J is TRBJ2-1; 7 positions match TRBD1. Losses at the gene ends were 6 bases for V and 0 bases for J; bases not matched to a gene: 12. CDR3 length equals 17 residues. CDR1 SGDLS and CDR2 YYNGEE come from the germline V gene. The CDR3 sequence: CASNPPPGQSSYNEQFF. In DNA, the CDR3 is TGTGCCAGCAACCCACCTCCGGGACAGAGCTCCTACAATGAGCAGTTCTTC.

This clone was counted a few times. This rearrangement joins TRBV29-1 to TRBJ2-3; 10 nucleotides line up with TRBD2. V lost 2 bases, J lost 6 bases, and 2 bases stayed unmatched. There are 13 residues in the CDR3. Germline V lookup: CDR1 SQVTM, CDR2 ANQGSEA. The CDR3, as DNA: TGCAGCGTTGAACTAGCGGGAGTCGATACGCAGTATTTT. Translating it yields CSVELAGVDTQYF.

The CDR3 DNA reads as TGTGCCAGCAGCTTGGGGACTAGCGGGACGGTGCAGTTCTTC. It encodes CASSLGTSGTVQFF. The chain employs TRBV7-2 and TRBJ2-1; 13 bases map to TRBD2. V was pared by 3 bases and J by 12 bases, with 5 bases of the junction left unmatched. Germline V lookup: CDR1 SGHTA, CDR2 FQGNSA. CDR3 size: 14 residues.

There are many counts of this clone. The chain couples TRBV28 to TRBJ1-1, with D hard to call. The V gene's germline CDR1 is MDHEN and CDR2 SYDVKM. Trimming took 7 bases from V and 0 from J, leaving 21 bases between them. The CDR3 runs to 17 residues. Here the CDR3 reads CASNYPWGAAMNTEAFF. The CDR3 DNA sequence: TGTGCCAGCAACTACCCTTGGGGAGCGGCGATGAACACTGAAGCTTTCTTT.

The chain carries TRBV29-1 and TRBJ2-3; D is unresolved. The CDR3 covers 12 residues. Germline V lookup: CDR1 SQVTM, CDR2 ANQGSEA. Trimming cost V 6 bases and J 0 bases, with 7 bases left between them. As DNA, the CDR3 is TGCAGCGTGAGCCCTAGCACAGATACGCAGTATTTT. This codes for CSVSPSTDTQYF.

This rearrangement joins TRBV9 to TRBJ2-1; D may match TRBD1 or TRBD2 (5 bases each). The CDR3 contains 17 residues. V was cut by 0 bases and J by 7 bases, with 20 bases left in between. Per the germline V gene, CDR1 is SGDLS and CDR2 is YYNGEE. The CDR3 nucleotides read TGTGCCAGCAGCGTAGCGGGTATGGGACCCCGAGGTAATGAGCAGTTCTTC. It yields the protein CASSVAGMGPRGNEQFF. Variable domain in full (rest from reference TRBV9 and TRBJ2-1): DSGVTQTPKHLITATGQRVTLRCSPRSGDLSVYWYQQSLDQGLQFLIQYYNGEERAKGNILERFSAQQFPDLHSELNLSSLELGDSALYFCASSVAGMGPRGNEQFFGPGTRLTVL.

The V and J genes are TRBV30 and TRBJ2-1, with D possibly matching TRBD2 (6 bases). V was clipped by 1 base and J by 6 bases, with 16 bases between them. Looked up from germline, CDR1 is GTSNPN and CDR2 is SVGIG (reference sequence). The CDR3 is 15 amino acids. The CDR3 DNA follows: TGTGCCTGGAGTGCCTTCCGCGGGGCCGCCAATGAGCAGTTCTTC. Translated: CAWSAFRGAANEQFF.

This clone was picked up a small number of times. J is TRBJ2-5 and V is TRBV10-3, with D perhaps TRBD2 (6 bases). The CDR3 has 14 residues. Germline loops: CDR1 ENHRY, CDR2 SYGVKD. Deletions cut 2 bases from V and 5 bases from J, with 12 bases between. CDR3 protein: CAISERRDGETQYF. The CDR3 bases are TGTGCCATCAGTGAGCGGCGGGACGGGGAGACCCAGTACTTC.

About this clone itself: This sample includes further DNA sequences coding for the same CDR3. The CDR3 region is CSVGAGGSTDTQYF. CDR3 coding DNA: TGCAGCGTCGGAGCGGGGGGAAGCACAGATACGCAGTATTTT. The chain is built from TRBV29-1 and TRBJ2-3; 9 positions match TRBD2. Germline V CDR1 and CDR2: SQVTM, ANQGSEA. The CDR3 contains 14 residues. V shed 6 bases and J 0 bases; nucleotides not matched to a gene: 4.